This TCR beta chain was captured in a study of cytomegalovirus exposure and HLA in healthy donors. The overall study: The platform used for the 110 or so validation repertoires matched that of the roughly 700 first-cohort repertoires, a later analysis reported.

The germline V gene encodes CDR1 SGHVS and CDR2 FNYEAQ. The CDR3 is made up of 14 amino acids. V lost 2 bases to trimming and J lost 5 bases, with 9 bases between them. Among the approximately 110 subjects of the validation cohort, separate from the roughly 700-subject first cohort, were the donors. Study-wide findings and caveats: The majority of TCR sequences were rare, yet some public TCRs appeared in many donors. CMV antigen specificity of a few CMV-associated chains was confirmed in vitro.

The protocol was immunoSEQ multiplex PCR, while the TCRdb copy is restricted to in-frame clones and leaves out a portion. The sample has approximately 110,000 clones, just under 95% seen once. Concerning this clone: Antigen specificity is unknown.

The chain employs TRBV7-6 and TRBJ2-2; weak D call: TRBD2 (5 bases). Sequencing was performed on PBMCs. This TCR came from a woman younger than 35 in good health and CMV-seronegative. CDR3 in DNA: TGTGCCAGCAGCTTATTGGGCGGGACCGGGGAGCTGTTTTTT. Amino acids: CASSLLGGTGELFF.